The rows below give T cell receptor beta chains drawn from one sample of a study of CD8+ T cells in alopecia areata. TCRdb keeps only in-frame clones here, not all; method: immunoSEQ multiplex PCR. Found here are 180,000 or so clones, 58% of them singletons; the top ten hold approximately 16%. The source material was CD4+ T cells sorted from blood, sampled at week 56, from a patient treated with tofacitinib. These receptors all come from a human donor with alopecia areata. Both conserved end residues are part of each CDR3. A D gene is named only where the DNA matches it firmly. Clone size is stated in some rows and not others, as once, few, many or a class when expanded.

cdr3_aa: CASSESSGAGANVLTF
cdr3_nt: TGTGCCAGCAGTGAAAGTTCGGGCGCTGGGGCCAACGTCCTGACTTTC
d_call: NA
v_call: TRBV2
j_call: TRBJ2-6
clone_size: NA

cdr3_aa: CSAGTPSTDTQYF
cdr3_nt: TGCAGCGCCGGGACTCCTAGCACAGATACGCAGTATTTT
d_call: NA
v_call: TRBV29-1
j_call: TRBJ2-3
clone_size: NA

cdr3_aa: CATSIDPSTQYF
cdr3_nt: TGTGCCACCAGCATCGACCCCTCGACCCAGTACTTC
d_call: NA
v_call: TRBV15
j_call: TRBJ2-5
clone_size: NA

cdr3_aa: CASSSRTGNQPQHF
cdr3_nt: TGTGCCAGCAGCTCCCGGACAGGGAATCAGCCCCAGCATTTT
d_call: TRBD1
v_call: TRBV7-2
j_call: TRBJ1-5
clone_size: NA

cdr3_aa: CASSLERGNEQFF
cdr3_nt: TGCGCCAGCAGCTTGGAGCGTGGCAATGAGCAGTTCTTC
d_call: NA
v_call: TRBV5-1
j_call: TRBJ2-1
clone_size: NA

cdr3_aa: CASSLSAGTTWGF
cdr3_nt: TGTGCCAGCAGCTTGTCAGCTGGGACAACGTGGGGTTTT
d_call: NA
v_call: TRBV5-6
j_call: TRBJ2-3
clone_size: NA

cdr3_aa: CAADLYTF
cdr3_nt: TGTGCAGCAGACCTCTACACCTTC
d_call: NA
v_call: TRBV30
j_call: TRBJ1-2
clone_size: once

cdr3_aa: CASSPVGPLSSYEQYF
cdr3_nt: TGTGCCAGCAGCCCTGTCGGGCCGCTGAGCTCCTACGAGCAGTACTTC
d_call: NA
v_call: TRBV2
j_call: TRBJ2-7
clone_size: once

cdr3_aa: CASSFYRDNTEAFF
cdr3_nt: TGTGCCAGCAGTTTTTACAGGGATAACACTGAAGCTTTCTTT
d_call: NA
v_call: TRBV6-5
j_call: TRBJ1-1
clone_size: few

cdr3_aa: CSVGLGSGGSETQYF
cdr3_nt: TGCAGCGTTGGCCTTGGTAGCGGGGGATCGGAGACCCAGTACTTC
d_call: TRBD2
v_call: TRBV29-1
j_call: TRBJ2-5
clone_size: few

cdr3_aa: CSVPHRDRPAYEQYF
cdr3_nt: TGCAGCGTCCCTCACCGGGACAGGCCGGCCTACGAGCAGTACTTC
d_call: TRBD1
v_call: TRBV29-1
j_call: TRBJ2-7
clone_size: NA

cdr3_aa: CASSLDGQGFYGYTF
cdr3_nt: TGTGCCAGCAGCTTGGACGGACAGGGGTTTTATGGCTACACCTTC
d_call: TRBD1
v_call: TRBV5-6
j_call: TRBJ1-2
clone_size: NA

cdr3_aa: CASGQGEETQYF
cdr3_nt: TGTGCCAGTGGACAGGGTGAAGAGACCCAGTACTTC
d_call: TRBD1
v_call: TRBV5-6
j_call: TRBJ2-5
clone_size: NA

cdr3_aa: CASSLRPDGSYNEQFF
cdr3_nt: TGTGCCAGCAGCCTCCGGCCAGACGGCTCCTACAATGAGCAGTTCTTC
d_call: NA
v_call: TRBV14
j_call: TRBJ2-1
clone_size: NA

cdr3_aa: CSASRDSPLHF
cdr3_nt: TGCAGTGCTAGTCGAGATTCACCCCTCCACTTT
d_call: NA
v_call: TRBV20-1
j_call: TRBJ1-6
clone_size: NA

cdr3_aa: CSGAGTDIQYF
cdr3_nt: TGCAGCGGGGCAGGGACTGACATTCAGTACTTC
d_call: NA
v_call: TRBV29-1
j_call: TRBJ2-4
clone_size: NA

cdr3_aa: CSVEVRWGNYEQYF
cdr3_nt: TGCAGCGTGGAGGTGAGGTGGGGTAACTACGAGCAGTACTTC
d_call: NA
v_call: TRBV29-1
j_call: TRBJ2-7
clone_size: NA

cdr3_aa: CAWSVIRRRLDTF
cdr3_nt: TGTGCCTGGAGTGTAATCAGGCGCAGGTTGGACACCTTC
d_call: NA
v_call: TRBV30
j_call: TRBJ1-2
clone_size: NA

cdr3_aa: CATSRDSWQAKSPLHF
cdr3_nt: TGTGCCACCAGCAGAGATTCGTGGCAGGCAAAGTCACCCCTCCACTTT
d_call: NA
v_call: TRBV15
j_call: TRBJ1-6
clone_size: NA

cdr3_aa: CSVSQRVSYGYTF
cdr3_nt: TGCAGCGTTTCTCAGAGGGTCTCCTATGGCTACACCTTC
d_call: NA
v_call: TRBV29-1
j_call: TRBJ1-2
clone_size: NA

cdr3_aa: CAWSVGLAGVIDTQYF
cdr3_nt: TGTGCCTGGAGTGTAGGACTAGCGGGGGTGATAGATACGCAGTATTTT
d_call: TRBD2
v_call: TRBV30
j_call: TRBJ2-3
clone_size: NA

cdr3_aa: CATSREGGTEAFF
cdr3_nt: TGTGCCACCAGCAGAGAGGGGGGCACTGAAGCTTTCTTT
d_call: NA
v_call: TRBV15
j_call: TRBJ1-1
clone_size: NA

cdr3_aa: CAWSDTKLNQPQHF
cdr3_nt: TGTGCCTGGAGTGACACCAAGCTCAATCAGCCCCAGCATTTT
d_call: NA
v_call: TRBV30
j_call: TRBJ1-5
clone_size: NA

cdr3_aa: CAWRPRGREPQHF
cdr3_nt: TGTGCCTGGAGGCCTCGGGGGCGAGAGCCCCAGCATTTT
d_call: NA
v_call: TRBV30
j_call: TRBJ1-5
clone_size: NA

cdr3_aa: CASSLGTQAREQYF
cdr3_nt: TGCGCCAGCAGCCTAGGGACACAGGCTAGAGAGCAGTACTTC
d_call: NA
v_call: TRBV5-1
j_call: TRBJ2-7
clone_size: few

cdr3_aa: CASSRTGGSNQPQHF
cdr3_nt: TGTGCCAGCAGTAGGACAGGGGGTAGCAATCAGCCCCAGCATTTT
d_call: TRBD1
v_call: TRBV2
j_call: TRBJ1-5
clone_size: NA

cdr3_aa: CASSGGPYNEQFF
cdr3_nt: TGTGCCAGCAGTGGGGGACCGTACAATGAGCAGTTCTTC
d_call: NA
v_call: TRBV7-2
j_call: TRBJ2-1
clone_size: NA

cdr3_aa: CASSPGPPTDTQYF
cdr3_nt: TGCGCCAGCAGCCCCGGGCCCCCCACAGATACGCAGTATTTT
d_call: NA
v_call: TRBV5-1
j_call: TRBJ2-3
clone_size: NA

cdr3_aa: CASSGTSGGEQYF
cdr3_nt: TGTGCCAGTAGTGGGACTAGTGGTGGCGAGCAGTACTTC
d_call: TRBD2
v_call: TRBV19
j_call: TRBJ2-7
clone_size: NA

cdr3_aa: CASSGTSGTDTQYF
cdr3_nt: TGTGCCAGCAGTGGGACTAGCGGCACAGATACGCAGTATTTT
d_call: TRBD2
v_call: TRBV9
j_call: TRBJ2-3
clone_size: NA

cdr3_aa: CASMRGPSDTQYF
cdr3_nt: TGCGCCAGCATGCGGGGGCCCTCAGATACGCAGTATTTT
d_call: NA
v_call: TRBV4-1
j_call: TRBJ2-3
clone_size: NA

cdr3_aa: CASSPTGRGPANEKLFF
cdr3_nt: TGCGCCAGCAGCCCCACCGGCAGGGGCCCCGCCAACGAAAAACTGTTTTTT
d_call: NA
v_call: TRBV23-1
j_call: TRBJ1-4
clone_size: few

cdr3_aa: CASTLGTTYGYTF
cdr3_nt: TGTGCCAGCACCCTCGGGACAACCTATGGCTACACCTTC
d_call: NA
v_call: TRBV2
j_call: TRBJ1-2
clone_size: NA

cdr3_aa: CASSEYLGNGYTF
cdr3_nt: TGTGCCAGCAGTGAATATCTCGGGAATGGCTACACCTTC
d_call: NA
v_call: TRBV25-1
j_call: TRBJ1-2
clone_size: NA

cdr3_aa: CASSGGFQETQYF
cdr3_nt: TGTGCCAGCAGCGGCGGGTTTCAAGAGACCCAGTACTTC
d_call: NA
v_call: TRBV9
j_call: TRBJ2-5
clone_size: few

cdr3_aa: CASSERGYGYTF
cdr3_nt: TGTGCCAGCAGTGAGAGAGGGTATGGCTACACCTTC
d_call: NA
v_call: TRBV2
j_call: TRBJ1-2
clone_size: once

cdr3_aa: CASRVGTSIFYEQFF
cdr3_nt: TGTGCCAGCAGAGTCGGGACTAGCATTTTCTATGAGCAGTTCTTC
d_call: TRBD2
v_call: TRBV6-6
j_call: TRBJ2-1
clone_size: NA

cdr3_aa: CASGRPRDRGQDGYTF
cdr3_nt: TGTGCTAGTGGCCGACCCCGGGACAGGGGGCAGGATGGCTACACCTTC
d_call: TRBD1
v_call: TRBV12-5
j_call: TRBJ1-2
clone_size: NA

cdr3_aa: CASSPRTSGEEETQYF
cdr3_nt: TGCGCCAGCAGCCCCCGGACTAGCGGGGAGGAGGAGACCCAGTACTTC
d_call: TRBD2
v_call: TRBV5-1
j_call: TRBJ2-5
clone_size: NA

cdr3_aa: CAWSKGRVTEAFF
cdr3_nt: TGTGCCTGGAGTAAGGGCAGGGTGACTGAAGCTTTCTTT
d_call: NA
v_call: TRBV30
j_call: TRBJ1-1
clone_size: NA

cdr3_aa: CASSLGGSMDTQYF
cdr3_nt: TGTGCCAGCAGCTTAGGGGGTTCTATGGATACGCAGTATTTT
d_call: NA
v_call: TRBV7-2
j_call: TRBJ2-3
clone_size: few

cdr3_aa: CSARGLAVETQYF
cdr3_nt: TGCAGCGCCAGAGGGCTAGCGGTAGAGACCCAGTACTTC
d_call: TRBD2
v_call: TRBV29-1
j_call: TRBJ2-5
clone_size: NA

cdr3_aa: CAWRQGARGSNQPQHF
cdr3_nt: TGTGCCTGGAGGCAGGGGGCGCGGGGTAGCAATCAGCCCCAGCATTTT
d_call: TRBD1
v_call: TRBV30
j_call: TRBJ1-5
clone_size: few

cdr3_aa: CASSVGPQKDYEQYF
cdr3_nt: TGTGCCAGCAGCGTAGGTCCTCAGAAAGACTACGAGCAGTACTTC
d_call: NA
v_call: TRBV9
j_call: TRBJ2-7
clone_size: NA

cdr3_aa: CAISGLGAGYTF
cdr3_nt: TGTGCCATCAGTGGACTGGGGGCTGGCTACACCTTC
d_call: NA
v_call: TRBV10-3
j_call: TRBJ1-2
clone_size: NA

cdr3_aa: CASKGDLLKQEAFF
cdr3_nt: TGTGCCAGCAAGGGCGATTTGTTGAAGCAAGAGGCTTTCTTT
d_call: NA
v_call: TRBV6-5
j_call: TRBJ1-1
clone_size: NA

cdr3_aa: CASSSSSGRGDYEQYF
cdr3_nt: TGCGCCAGCAGCTCCTCGAGTGGGCGGGGGGACTACGAGCAGTACTTC
d_call: TRBD2
v_call: TRBV4-1
j_call: TRBJ2-7
clone_size: NA

cdr3_aa: CASSRLQERETQYF
cdr3_nt: TGTGCCAGCAGCCGCCTTCAGGAGCGGGAGACCCAGTACTTC
d_call: NA
v_call: TRBV6-5
j_call: TRBJ2-5
clone_size: NA

cdr3_aa: CAWSVRGGGQYF
cdr3_nt: TGTGCCTGGAGTGTACGGGGCGGAGGGCAGTACTTC
d_call: NA
v_call: TRBV30
j_call: TRBJ2-7
clone_size: few

cdr3_aa: CSVAVPSGQPEAFF
cdr3_nt: TGCAGCGTTGCCGTCCCATCGGGACAACCTGAAGCTTTCTTT
d_call: NA
v_call: TRBV29-1
j_call: TRBJ1-1
clone_size: NA

cdr3_aa: CASSQGQTGGAYEQYF
cdr3_nt: TGCGCCAGCAGCCAGGGGCAGACAGGGGGAGCCTACGAGCAGTACTTC
d_call: TRBD1
v_call: TRBV5-1
j_call: TRBJ2-7
clone_size: few

cdr3_aa: CASSLDGQGNQPQHF
cdr3_nt: TGCGCCAGCAGCTTGGACGGGCAGGGAAATCAGCCCCAGCATTTT
d_call: NA
v_call: TRBV5-1
j_call: TRBJ1-5
clone_size: NA

cdr3_aa: CASWDRVYEQYF
cdr3_nt: TGTGCCAGCTGGGACAGGGTTTACGAGCAGTACTTC
d_call: TRBD1
v_call: TRBV27
j_call: TRBJ2-7
clone_size: few

cdr3_aa: CSVKYGTSLYNEQFF
cdr3_nt: TGCAGCGTTAAATACGGGACATCTTTATACAATGAGCAGTTCTTC
d_call: NA
v_call: TRBV29-1
j_call: TRBJ2-1
clone_size: few

cdr3_aa: CAWSVSDTQYF
cdr3_nt: TGTGCCTGGAGTGTTAGTGATACGCAGTATTTT
d_call: NA
v_call: TRBV30
j_call: TRBJ2-3
clone_size: NA

cdr3_aa: CASSLGLAGGLEQYF
cdr3_nt: TGTGCCAGCAGCTTAGGACTAGCGGGGGGCCTCGAGCAGTACTTC
d_call: TRBD2
v_call: TRBV7-2
j_call: TRBJ2-7
clone_size: NA

cdr3_aa: CASSLENSGGARSTDTQYF
cdr3_nt: TGTGCCAGCAGCTTGGAGAACAGCGGGGGGGCAAGGAGTACAGATACGCAGTATTTT
d_call: TRBD2
v_call: TRBV5-6
j_call: TRBJ2-3
clone_size: NA